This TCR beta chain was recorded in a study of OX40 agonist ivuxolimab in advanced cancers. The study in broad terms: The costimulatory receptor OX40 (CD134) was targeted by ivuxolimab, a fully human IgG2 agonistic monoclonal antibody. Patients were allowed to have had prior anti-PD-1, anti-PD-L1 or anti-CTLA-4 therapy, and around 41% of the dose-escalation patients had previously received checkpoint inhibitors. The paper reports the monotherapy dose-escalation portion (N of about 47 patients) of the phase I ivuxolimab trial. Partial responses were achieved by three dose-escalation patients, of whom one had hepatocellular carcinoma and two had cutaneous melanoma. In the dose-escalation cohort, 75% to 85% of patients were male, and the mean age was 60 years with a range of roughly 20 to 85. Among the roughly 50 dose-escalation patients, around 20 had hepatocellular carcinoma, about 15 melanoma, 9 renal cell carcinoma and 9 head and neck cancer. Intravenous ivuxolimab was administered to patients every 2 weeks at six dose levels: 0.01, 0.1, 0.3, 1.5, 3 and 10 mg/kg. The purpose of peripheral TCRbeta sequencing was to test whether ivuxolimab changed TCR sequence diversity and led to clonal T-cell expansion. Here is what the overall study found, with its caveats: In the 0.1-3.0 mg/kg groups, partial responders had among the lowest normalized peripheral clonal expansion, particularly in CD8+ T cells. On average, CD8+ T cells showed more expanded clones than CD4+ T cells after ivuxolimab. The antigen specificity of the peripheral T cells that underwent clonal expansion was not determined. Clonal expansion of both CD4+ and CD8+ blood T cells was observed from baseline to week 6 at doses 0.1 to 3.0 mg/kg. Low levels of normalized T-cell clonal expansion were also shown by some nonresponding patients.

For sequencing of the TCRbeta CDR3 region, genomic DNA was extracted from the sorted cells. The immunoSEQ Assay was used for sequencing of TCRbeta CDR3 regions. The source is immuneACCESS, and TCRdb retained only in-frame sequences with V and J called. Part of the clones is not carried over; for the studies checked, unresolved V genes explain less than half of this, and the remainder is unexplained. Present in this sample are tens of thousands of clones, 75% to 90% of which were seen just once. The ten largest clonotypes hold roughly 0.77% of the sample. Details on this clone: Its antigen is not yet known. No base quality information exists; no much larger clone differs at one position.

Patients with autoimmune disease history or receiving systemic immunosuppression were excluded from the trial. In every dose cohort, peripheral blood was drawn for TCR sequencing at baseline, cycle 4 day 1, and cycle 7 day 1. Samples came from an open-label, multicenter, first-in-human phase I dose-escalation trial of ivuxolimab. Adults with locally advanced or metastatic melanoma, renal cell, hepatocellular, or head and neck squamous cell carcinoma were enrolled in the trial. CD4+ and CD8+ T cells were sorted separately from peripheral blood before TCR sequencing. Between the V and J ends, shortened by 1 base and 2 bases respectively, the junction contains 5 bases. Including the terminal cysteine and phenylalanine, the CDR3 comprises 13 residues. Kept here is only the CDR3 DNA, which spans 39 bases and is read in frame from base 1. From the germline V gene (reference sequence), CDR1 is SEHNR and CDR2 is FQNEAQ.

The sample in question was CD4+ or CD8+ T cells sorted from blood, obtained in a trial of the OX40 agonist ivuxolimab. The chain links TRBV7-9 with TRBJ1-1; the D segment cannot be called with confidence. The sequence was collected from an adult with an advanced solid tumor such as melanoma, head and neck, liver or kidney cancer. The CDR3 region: CASSLESNTEAFF. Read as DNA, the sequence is TGTGCCAGCAGCTTAGAATCCAACACTGAAGCTTTCTTT.